The entry below describes one T cell receptor beta chain. This sample was included in a study of molecular identifiers for immune sequencing clone quantification. Study at large: Sequencing covered four of five parts into which replicate RNA from around 20,000 or 100,000 naive CD8 cells was split.

Naive CD8 sequencing libraries were generated from approximately 20,000 to 1,000,000 sorted cells, with 10%, 30% or 50% RNA as input. Researchers sorted naive CD8 T cells as cells that were CD8+CD4-CCR7+CD45RA+. Trimming cost V 2 bases and J 9 bases, with 11 bases left between them. CDR3 size: 12 residues. Germline V CDR1 and CDR2: ENHRY, SYGVKD. In TCRdb, the PCR reads were re-called with MiXCR into one record per CDR3 protein. Of over 600,000 distinct CDR3 sequences detected, nearly 20% appear once; the ten largest clones hold roughly 0.9%. The origin of this receptor is a human donor in good health. Some libraries in this study had Jurkat cell RNA spiked in. The sequencing sample was made of naive CD8+ T cells from blood, with Jurkat cell RNA spiked in. Subset: FACS-sorted CD8+CD4-CCR7+CD45RA+ naive T cells. The rearrangement uses TRBV10-3 and TRBJ2-7; perhaps TRBD2 as D (5 bases). DNA for the CDR3: TGTGCCATCAGTGAGGACGGGGTACGGCAGTACTTC. Translated, it gives CAISEDGVRQYF.